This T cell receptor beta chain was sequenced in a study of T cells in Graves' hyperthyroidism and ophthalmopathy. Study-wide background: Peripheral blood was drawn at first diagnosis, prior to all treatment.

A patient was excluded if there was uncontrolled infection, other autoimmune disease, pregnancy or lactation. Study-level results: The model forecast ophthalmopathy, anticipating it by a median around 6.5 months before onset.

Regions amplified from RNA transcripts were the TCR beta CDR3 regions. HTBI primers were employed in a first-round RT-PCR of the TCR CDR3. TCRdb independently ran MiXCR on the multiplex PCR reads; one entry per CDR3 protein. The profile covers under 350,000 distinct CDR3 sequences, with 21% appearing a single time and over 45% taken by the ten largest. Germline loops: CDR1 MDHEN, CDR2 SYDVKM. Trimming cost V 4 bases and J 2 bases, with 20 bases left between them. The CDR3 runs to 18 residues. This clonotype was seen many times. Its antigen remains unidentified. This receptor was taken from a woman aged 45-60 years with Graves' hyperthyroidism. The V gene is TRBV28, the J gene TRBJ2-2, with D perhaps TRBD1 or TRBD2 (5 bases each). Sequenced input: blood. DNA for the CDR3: TGTGCCAGCAGTTACTCCCCGGGACCCAAGGTCAACACCGGGGAGCTGTTTTTT. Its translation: CASSYSPGPKVNTGELFF.